This TCR beta chain was captured by sequencing in a study of blood T cell repertoires in COVID-19. Sequencing was performed with immunoSEQ multiplex PCR; in TCRdb, only in-frame clones are kept and a portion is missing. This sample has around 300,000 clones, with around nine tenths found just once. V was cut by 7 bases and J by 5 bases, with 14 bases left in between. In germline, CDR1 is ENHRY, CDR2 SYGVKD. The CDR3 sequence is 13 residues long. Material: peripheral blood. V and J are TRBV10-3 and TRBJ1-2; the D gene is possibly TRBD1 (5 bases). The TCR comes from a man aged 50 or older with acute or convalescent COVID-19. CDR3: CAIKGRDDYGYTF. The CDR3 DNA reads as TGTGCCATCAAGGGCAGGGATGATTATGGCTACACCTTC.